This T cell receptor (beta chain) is drawn from a study of T cells after posttransplantation cyclophosphamide. Study conclusions and caveats: After PTCy, TRB diversity resembled that of CNI/methotrexate controls.

Sequencing was performed with immunoSEQ multiplex PCR; in TCRdb, only in-frame clones are kept and a portion is missing. The sample has approximately 20,000 clones; 87% are singletons. A marrow graft followed busulfan-fludarabine conditioning, with cyclophosphamide on days +3 and +4. With regard to this clone: Its antigen is currently unknown.

Germline values: CDR1 SEHNR, CDR2 FQNEAQ (reference sequence). Deletions cut 5 bases from V and 5 bases from J, with 28 bases between. The CDR3 spans 19 residues. Material: PBMCs, obtained after allogeneic stem cell transplant with posttransplant cyclophosphamide. The TCR sequence derives from a female patient between 35 and 55 years old who received an allogeneic stem cell transplant from a related donor, was CMV-positive, and had no GVHD. The graft donor may be the source of some T cells. The rearrangement uses TRBV7-9 and TRBJ2-4, with D perhaps TRBD2 (7 bases). CDR3 protein: CASSRLGGASASLQNIQYF. The CDR3 region has the DNA TGTGCCAGCAGCCGATTGGGGGGGGCGTCAGCCAGCCTGCAAAACATTCAGTACTTC.